The 24 T cell receptor beta chains listed next were all sequenced from one sample in a study of T-cell reconstitution after alpha-beta-depleted transplantation in children. For TCRbeta, the library was prepared with unique molecular identifiers. Each CDR3 protein is one row after TCRdb ran MiXCR on the PCR reads. Seen here are 100,000 or so distinct CDR3 sequences, under 25% observed once, and the top ten hold 20% to 25%. The material sequenced was PBMCs, taken before TCRalphabeta/CD19-depleted stem cell transplant. The receptors shown here come from a boy between 2 and 10 years old with acute lymphoblastic leukemia, due to receive a stem cell transplant.

This clonotype has ten or more counts. The rearrangement links TRBV5-6 to TRBJ2-1, with TRBD2 identical over 10 bases. The CDR3 sequence is 16 residues long. After removal of 0 bases from V and 2 bases from J, the junction contained 2 bases not matched to a gene. Germline V gene sequence: CDR1 SGHDT, CDR2 YYEEEE. CDR3 nucleotide sequence: TGTGCCAGCAGCTTGGAGCTAGCGGGGGCCTACAATGAGCAGTTCTTC. Residues: CASSLELAGAYNEQFF.

This clonotype was recorded at least ten times. CDR3 nucleotide sequence: TGTGCCAGCAGCCAAGAATCGGCGGACCGTCACAATGAGCAGTTCTTC. It codes for CASSQESADRHNEQFF. The rearrangement links TRBV4-2 to TRBJ2-1; no clear D. The germline V gene has CDR1 LGHNA and CDR2 YNFKEQ. The CDR3 runs to 16 residues. With 0 bases removed from V and 5 bases from J, the gap between germline ends came to 14 bases.

This sequence joins TRBV28 and TRBJ2-7; D possibly corresponds to TRBD1 (5 bases). Germline V lookup: CDR1 MDHEN, CDR2 SYDVKM. V lost 6 bases to trimming and J lost 5 bases, with 20 bases between them. This CDR3 contains 15 residues. CDR3 region: CASRQRPRQTDEQYF. The CDR3 coding sequence is TGTGCCAGCAGACAAAGACCGCGACAGACCGACGAGCAGTACTTC. The variable domain in full, with the rest retrieved from reference TRBV28 and TRBJ2-7, is DVKVTQSSRYLVKRTGEKVFLECVQDMDHENMFWYRQDPGLGLRLIYFSYDVKMKEKGDIPEGYSVSREKKERFSLILESASTNQTSMYLCASRQRPRQTDEQYFGPGTRLTVT.

This clonotype was observed many times. The chain links TRBV24-1 to TRBJ2-7; no definite D call. Germline values: CDR1 KGHDR, CDR2 SFDVKD. The CDR3 is made up of 11 amino acids. The germline V and J ends were trimmed by 5 bases and 3 bases, with 4 bases remaining between them. In DNA form, the CDR3 reads TGTGCCACCAGTGGGGGCTACGAGCAGTACTTC. Protein sequence: CATSGGYEQYF.

Only a few counts were recorded for this clonotype. The CDR3 protein is CASSFDRGSTDTQYF. DNA of the CDR3: TGTGCCAGCAGCTTCGACAGGGGAAGCACAGATACGCAGTATTTT. The gene calls are TRBV7-2 and TRBJ2-3, with 8 bases aligning to TRBD1. CDR3 length: 15 residues. V shed 3 bases and J 0 bases; nucleotides not matched to a gene: 2. Germline CDR1 is SGHTA and CDR2 is FQGNSA.

This rearrangement joins TRBV5-1 to TRBJ1-2, with 8 bases aligning to TRBD1. Per the germline V gene, CDR1 is SGHRS and CDR2 is YFSETQ. The CDR3 runs to 16 residues. Trimming cost V 2 bases and J 4 bases; bases outside gene matches: 10. The CDR3 sequence is CASSFGRDRPFYGYTF. Here the CDR3 DNA reads TGCGCCAGCAGCTTTGGCCGGGACAGGCCCTTCTATGGCTACACCTTC.

The chain employs TRBV7-8 and TRBJ2-3, with unresolved D. Germline V CDR1 and CDR2: SGHVS, FQNEAQ. This CDR3 has 16 residues. V was pared by 1 base and J by 5 bases, with 16 bases between. CDR3 protein: CASSLVDYFGKDTQYF. CDR3 sequence (DNA): TGTGCCAGCAGCTTAGTGGATTATTTTGGGAAAGATACGCAGTATTTT. Supplemented by reference TRBV7-8 and TRBJ2-3, the full variable domain reads GAGVSQSPRYKVAKRGQDVALRCDPISGHVSLFWYQQALGQGPEFLTYFQNEAQLDKSGLPSDRFFAERPEGSVSTLKIQRTQQEDSAVYLCASSLVDYFGKDTQYFGPGTRLTVL.

This clonotype has only a few counts. One junction end does not reproduce the germline sequence, and a read error may be involved. J is TRBJ2-1 and V is TRBV28; 8 nucleotides align to TRBD1. The CDR3 runs 16 residues. Germline CDR1 reads MDHEN; CDR2 reads SYDVKM. CDR3: CASSWTGSYSDNEQFF. Written as DNA, the CDR3 is TGTGCCAGCAGTTGGACAGGGTCATACTCCGACAATGAGCAGTTCTTC. The full variable domain, its missing parts supplied by reference TRBV28 and TRBJ2-1, is DVKVTQSSRYLVKRTGEKVFLECVQDMDHENMFWYRQDPGLGLRLIYFSYDVKMKEKGDIPEGYSVSREKKERFSLILESASTNQTSMYLCASSWTGSYSDNEQFFGPGTRLTVL.

This clonotype was found a few times. The genes are TRBV5-1 and TRBJ2-2; no clear D gene. This CDR3 is 17 amino acids long. Germline V CDR1 and CDR2: SGHRS, YFSETQ. Trimming shortened V by 7 bases and J by 1 base, and 20 bases separated the two germline ends. CDR3 protein: CASGPAAASMNTGELFF. DNA for the CDR3: TGCGCCAGCGGACCGGCGGCAGCCTCAATGAACACCGGGGAGCTGTTTTTT.

The CDR3 is CASSPLMDRVDTQYF. The CDR3 nucleotides read TGTGCCAGCAGCCCTCTTATGGACAGGGTAGATACGCAGTATTTT. V is TRBV14 and J is TRBJ2-3, with 8 bases aligning to TRBD1. Per germline, CDR1 SGHDN and CDR2 FVKESK. The CDR3 covers 15 residues. The V segment lost 4 bases and the J segment 5 bases; nucleotides outside the gene matches: 8.

In DNA form, the CDR3 reads TGCGCCAGCAGCTTGGACGCTGATAGTTACAATGAGCAGTTCTTC. Encoded protein: CASSLDADSYNEQFF. V gene TRBV5-1 combines with J gene TRBJ2-1, with D uncertain. V was shortened by 0 bases and J by 4 bases, with 11 bases between the two germline ends. The CDR3 has 15 residues. Germline assignment: CDR1 SGHRS and CDR2 YFSETQ.

J is TRBJ2-1 and V is TRBV11-2, with D maybe TRBD2 (5 bases). The CDR3 has 15 residues. Germline loops: CDR1 SGHAT, CDR2 FQNNGV. The ends were cut back, 4 bases at V and 0 bases at J, with 10 bases in the middle. In DNA, the CDR3 is TGTGCCAGCAGCTCTGGACTTCGCTCCTACAATGAGCAGTTCTTC. It yields the protein CASSSGLRSYNEQFF.

This clonotype has more than one count but fewer than ten. CDR3 region: CASSARGQALFGGEKLFF. The DNA of the CDR3 is TGTGCCAGCAGTGCGCGCGGACAAGCCCTTTTCGGGGGTGAAAAACTGTTTTTT. The rearrangement links TRBV25-1 to TRBJ1-4; D is possibly TRBD1 (5 bases). Per the germline V gene, CDR1 is MGHDK and CDR2 is SYGVNS. The CDR3 runs to 18 residues. V was clipped by 4 bases and J by 7 bases, with 25 bases between them.

This clonotype has a handful of counts. The rearrangement uses TRBV6-4 and TRBJ2-1, with TRBD2 matching over 9 bases. Germline trimming cut 0 bases from V and 9 bases from J; bases unmatched to any gene: 6. CDR1 and CDR2 (germline): MRHNA, SNTAGT. The length of the CDR3 is 15 residues. The CDR3 DNA reads TGTGCCAGCAGTGACTCGACTAGCGGAGGGTTTGAGCAGTTCTTC. This gives the protein CASSDSTSGGFEQFF.

This clonotype was recorded many times. This chain connects TRBV28 to TRBJ2-5; the D gene could be TRBD1 or TRBD2 (5 bases each). The germline gives CDR1 MDHEN, CDR2 SYDVKM. The V end lost 2 bases, the J end lost 7 bases, and 14 bases lay between the germline ends. This CDR3 is built from 14 residues. In DNA, the CDR3 is TGTGCCAGCAGTTTACCTCGGGGCAGGCGGACCCAGTACTTC. Its translation: CASSLPRGRRTQYF.

The CDR3 bases are TGCGCCAGCAGCTTGGATGCGAACACTGAAGCTTTCTTT. Protein: CASSLDANTEAFF. V and J are TRBV5-1 and TRBJ1-1; D not certain. Trimming stripped 0 bases from V and 1 base from J, with 4 bases between. CDR3 size: 13 residues. CDR1 is SGHRS and CDR2 is YFSETQ in the germline V gene.

The gene calls are TRBV12-3 or TRBV12-4 and TRBJ2-7, with TRBD2 matching over 9 bases. The ends lost 6 bases at V and 1 base at J; junction bases unmatched: 13. This CDR3 is built from 17 residues. In DNA, the CDR3 is TGTGCCAGCAGCGAGACTAGCGGCACCCTCGGATCCTACGAGCAGTACTTC. This sequence encodes CASSETSGTLGSYEQYF.

The chain is built from TRBV28 and TRBJ2-5; D uncertain. V was cut by 6 bases and J by 3 bases, with 8 bases left in between. This CDR3 contains 12 residues. The germline V gene has CDR1 MDHEN and CDR2 SYDVKM. Written as DNA, the CDR3 is TGTGCCAGCAGCAAAGATAAAGAGACCCAGTACTTC. It translates to CASSKDKETQYF.

This clonotype occurred a few times. This chain links TRBV10-2 with TRBJ2-4, with D possibly called TRBD1 or TRBD2 (5 bases each). The V gene's germline CDR1 is WSHSY and CDR2 SAAADI. V lost 4 bases and J 6 bases, leaving 13 bases between the germline ends. The CDR3 has 14 amino acids. The DNA for the CDR3 is TGCGCCAGCAGTGGGTCTAGGGGAGTAAACATTCAGTACTTC. Translating gives CASSGSRGVNIQYF.

This clonotype showed up many times. The chain has TRBV11-2 and TRBJ2-2; no reliable D call. The germline V gene encodes CDR1 SGHAT and CDR2 FQNNGV. Trimming stripped 4 bases from V and 7 bases from J, with 13 bases between. The CDR3 sequence is 14 residues long. The CDR3 protein is CASSSVTSDGELFF. CDR3 nucleotide sequence: TGTGCCAGCAGCTCCGTCACATCGGACGGGGAGCTGTTTTTT. The variable domain in full, with the rest retrieved from reference TRBV11-2 and TRBJ2-2, is EAGVAQSPRYKIIEKRQSVAFWCNPISGHATLYWYQQILGQGPKLLIQFQNNGVVDDSQLPKDRFSAERLKGVDSTLKIQPAKLEDSAVYLCASSSVTSDGELFFGEGSRLTVL.

This clonotype turned up a few times. The rearrangement uses TRBV20-1 and TRBJ1-1; D is uncertain. This CDR3 is built from 13 residues. Trimming took off 1 base at V and 3 bases at J, with 9 bases between the two ends. Per germline, CDR1 DFQATT and CDR2 SNEGSKA (reference sequence). CDR3 sequence (DNA): TGCAGTGCTAGAGTGTCCCTAGACACTGAAGCTTTCTTT. It is translated as CSARVSLDTEAFF.

V is TRBV11-2 and J is TRBJ2-7; D is possibly TRBD2 (6 bases). The CDR3 extends over 15 amino acids. The V gene's germline CDR1 is SGHAT and CDR2 FQNNGV. V shed 4 bases and J shed 0 bases, with 13 bases lying between them. The CDR3 region has the DNA TGTGCCAGCAGCTATTCTAGCGTCCTCTCCTACGAGCAGTACTTC. Amino acids: CASSYSSVLSYEQYF.

This clonotype was counted only a few times. V and J are TRBV2 and TRBJ2-1; D possibly corresponds to TRBD2 (6 bases). In germline, CDR1 is SNHLY, CDR2 FYNNEI. With 5 bases removed from V and 0 bases from J, the gap between germline ends came to 20 bases. The CDR3 is 18 residues long. The CDR3 DNA is TGTGCCAGCAGTTCCCTTAGCGGAGGACGGGGCTCCTACAATGAGCAGTTCTTC. Translated, it gives CASSSLSGGRGSYNEQFF.

This clonotype has only a few counts. This chain connects TRBV10-1 to TRBJ1-1; D uncertain. Germline-derived CDR1 and CDR2 are WNHNN and SYGVQD (reference sequence). V lost 4 bases and J 5 bases, leaving 11 bases between the germline ends. The CDR3 is 13 amino acids. The CDR3: CASSGVSGTEAFF. In DNA form, the CDR3 reads TGCGCCAGCAGTGGAGTTTCGGGGACTGAAGCTTTCTTT.